The 30 T cell receptor beta chains given below trace back to one sample, sequenced in a study of beta chain features in type 1 diabetes. The study reverse transcribed the entire isolated RNA, so it sequenced expressed TCRB transcripts. Here immunoSEQ multiplex PCR was the method, and the copy in TCRdb shows in-frame clones only, minus some. The sample has 350,000 to 450,000 clones; about 15% are singletons. Sequencing input: naive CD4+ T cells from blood. These receptors were taken from a woman aged 18-29 years in good health.

This chain links TRBV30 with TRBJ2-1; D call uncertain. The germline V gene encodes CDR1 GTSNPN and CDR2 SVGIG (reference sequence). V dropped 7 bases and J dropped 0 bases, with 7 bases sitting between them. This CDR3 comprises 12 residues. The CDR3 reads CASVFSYNEQFF. For the CDR3, the DNA is TGTGCCTCGGTCTTCTCCTACAATGAGCAGTTCTTC.

The chain is built from TRBV7-2 and TRBJ2-7; 8 bases agree with TRBD1. The germline V gene has CDR1 SGHTA and CDR2 FQGNSA. The CDR3 length is 16 residues. V was clipped by 5 bases and J by 5 bases; unmatched bases: 14. CDR3 amino acids: CASSPIVLTGDNEQYF. CDR3 nucleotides: TGTGCCAGCAGCCCGATCGTCTTGACAGGGGACAACGAGCAGTACTTC.

V is TRBV7-2 and J is TRBJ2-5; 8 bases match TRBD2. V lost 6 bases to trimming and J lost 2 bases; unmatched junction nucleotides: 5. Germline loops: CDR1 SGHTA, CDR2 FQGNSA. This CDR3 has 14 amino acids. The CDR3 sequence: CASRKQRGQETQYF. The CDR3 DNA sequence: TGTGCCAGCAGGAAACAGCGGGGGCAAGAGACCCAGTACTTC.

CDR3 amino acids: CAWSPGQGFNEQFF. The CDR3 nucleotides read TGTGCCTGGAGTCCGGGACAGGGGTTCAATGAGCAGTTCTTC. The chain uses TRBV30 and TRBJ2-1, with 10 bases matching TRBD1. Per germline, CDR1 GTSNPN and CDR2 SVGIG (reference sequence). The J segment lost 6 bases and the V segment lost 2 bases, leaving 4 bases of the junction unmatched. The CDR3 consists of 14 residues.

Only a few counts were recorded for this clone. V gene TRBV9 combines with J gene TRBJ1-1; no reliable D call. Per the germline V gene, CDR1 is SGDLS and CDR2 is YYNGEE. CDR3 length: 14 residues. V lost 4 bases to trimming and J lost 2 bases, with 12 bases between them. The CDR3 DNA reads as TGTGCCAGCAGCCCAGAAGAGCGCAACACTGAAGCTTTCTTT. It is translated as CASSPEERNTEAFF.

This clone was picked up a small number of times. The V and J genes are TRBV2 and TRBJ2-2; D perhaps matches TRBD2 (5 bases). The CDR3 length is 13 residues. The germline gives CDR1 SNHLY, CDR2 FYNNEI. V dropped 4 bases and J dropped 5 bases, with 8 bases sitting between them. The CDR3 nucleotides are TGTGCCAGCAGTGGAGGGTATACCGGGGAGCTGTTTTTT. Its translation: CASSGGYTGELFF.

J is TRBJ2-7 and V is TRBV7-2; no reliable D call. The CDR3 spans 11 residues. Germline assignment: CDR1 SGHTA and CDR2 FQGNSA. Trimming removed 2 bases at V and 3 bases at J, with 2 bases between. CDR3 amino acids: CASSLYYEQYF. Here the CDR3 DNA reads TGTGCCAGCAGCTTATACTACGAGCAGTACTTC.

The rearrangement joins TRBV7-3 to TRBJ1-5; D may be TRBD1 (5 bases). This CDR3 has 13 amino acids. V lost 3 bases and J lost 5, with 8 bases in between. The V gene's germline CDR1 is SGHTA and CDR2 FQGTGA. The CDR3 loop is CASSLSRDQPQHF. The CDR3 coding sequence is TGTGCCAGCAGCTTGAGCAGGGATCAGCCCCAGCATTTT.

The chain recombines TRBV18 with TRBJ2-7, with 8 bases identical to TRBD1. The CDR3 spans 13 residues. Germline V gene data show CDR1 as KGHSH and CDR2 as LQKENI. J gave up 5 bases and V 3 bases, and 3 bases lay outside the gene matches. The CDR3 coding sequence is TGTGCCAGCTCACCGGCAGGGGGCAACGAGCAGTACTTC. Translated: CASSPAGGNEQYF.

The chain couples TRBV4-1 to TRBJ1-2; D may be TRBD1 (6 bases). Germline V gene sequence: CDR1 MGHRA, CDR2 YSYEKL. V lost 1 base to trimming and J lost 3 bases, with 12 bases between them. The CDR3 spans 15 residues. The CDR3 nucleotides read TGCGCCAGCAGCCAAGCGGGGGGCCGGTACTATGGCTACACCTTC. Its translation: CASSQAGGRYYGYTF.

The chain employs TRBV28 and TRBJ2-1, with TRBD2 as a possible D gene (6 bases). Between the trimmed V and J ends, which lost 7 bases and 4 bases, there was a span of 17 bases. This CDR3 is 15 amino acids long. Germline V CDR1 and CDR2: MDHEN, SYDVKM. DNA of the CDR3: TGTGCCAGCATCACGGCGGGACCAGAGTACAATGAGCAGTTCTTC. Translation gives CASITAGPEYNEQFF.

The V and J genes are TRBV28 and TRBJ2-5; 9 nucleotides align to TRBD2. The CDR3 is 15 residues long. Germline CDR1 is MDHEN and CDR2 is SYDVKM. V was clipped by 8 bases and J by 4 bases; unmatched bases: 11. The CDR3 DNA reads TGTGCCAGCCACCCAGCGGGAGGTCTTACAGAGACCCAGTACTTC. It specifies CASHPAGGLTETQYF.

The V call is TRBV6-6, the J call TRBJ1-2; 9 bases fit TRBD1. The CDR3 covers 15 residues. J lost 7 bases, V lost 7 bases, and 13 bases had no gene match. In germline, CDR1 is MNHNY, CDR2 SVGAGI (reference sequence). The CDR3 sequence is CASTERDRGVRGYTF. CDR3 DNA: TGTGCCAGCACAGAAAGAGACAGGGGGGTTCGTGGCTACACCTTC.

This clone turned up a few times. This chain links TRBV29-1 with TRBJ2-7; D may be TRBD1 (7 bases). The germline V gene has CDR1 SQVTM and CDR2 ANQGSEA. The CDR3 extends over 13 amino acids. V was trimmed by 7 bases and J by 3 bases, leaving 16 bases between them. In DNA form, the CDR3 reads TGCAGCGCAGTCAACCAGGGGGGCTACGAGCAGTACTTC. It translates to CSAVNQGGYEQYF.

The chain joins TRBV7-9 to TRBJ1-5; D remains unclear. The germline gives CDR1 SEHNR, CDR2 FQNEAQ (reference sequence). The CDR3 length is 11 residues. Trimming cost V 3 bases and J 6 bases, with 3 bases left between them. The CDR3 protein is CASSLRQPQHF. CDR3 in DNA: TGTGCCAGCAGCTTGCGTCAGCCCCAGCATTTT. The variable domain in full, with the rest retrieved from reference TRBV7-9 and TRBJ1-5, is DTGVSQNPRHKITKRGQNVTFRCDPISEHNRLYWYRQTLGQGPEFLTYFQNEAQLEKSRLLSDRFSAERPKGSFSTLEIQRTEQGDSAMYLCASSLRQPQHFGDGTRLSIL.

This clone was seen a few times. The chain has TRBV5-6 and TRBJ2-4; 8 nucleotides line up with TRBD1. V was pared by 4 bases and J by 7 bases, with 7 bases of the junction left unmatched. The CDR3 has 14 amino acids. Germline V gene sequence: CDR1 SGHDT, CDR2 YYEEEE. The CDR3 sequence is CASSPGGLGNIQYF. The CDR3 DNA reads as TGTGCCAGCAGCCCAGGGGGCCTTGGGAACATTCAGTACTTC.

This clone appeared a few times. The V call is TRBV5-1, the J call TRBJ1-3, with D tentatively TRBD1 (5 bases). CDR1 SGHRS and CDR2 YFSETQ come from the germline V gene. This CDR3 contains 13 residues. The germline V and J ends were trimmed by 0 bases and 8 bases, with 9 bases remaining between them. This chain's CDR3 is CASSLAGRDTIYF. CDR3 nucleotides: TGCGCCAGCAGCTTGGCAGGGAGGGACACCATATATTTT.

This clone was counted only a few times. V is TRBV29-1 and J is TRBJ2-7; 8 nucleotides match TRBD1. The CDR3 sequence is 13 residues long. CDR1 SQVTM and CDR2 ANQGSEA come from the germline V gene. Trimming removed 6 bases from V and 3 bases from J; junction bases left unmatched: 7. The chain's CDR3 is CSVAVTGGYEQYF. The DNA of the CDR3 is TGCAGCGTAGCCGTAACAGGGGGCTACGAGCAGTACTTC.

The CDR3 nucleotides are TGCGCCAGCAGCCGGACAGTGAACACTGAAGCTTTCTTT. Translating gives CASSRTVNTEAFF. The chain couples TRBV5-1 to TRBJ1-1; possibly TRBD1 for D (6 bases). Per germline, CDR1 SGHRS and CDR2 YFSETQ. V was cut by 4 bases and J by 0 bases, with 7 bases left in between. The CDR3 has 13 amino acids.

This clone showed up just a few times. The chain links TRBV6-6 to TRBJ2-2, with 8 bases identical to TRBD1. Germline trimming cut 9 bases from V and 5 bases from J; bases unmatched to any gene: 5. The CDR3 covers 13 residues. Germline V gene data show CDR1 as MNHNY and CDR2 as SVGAGI (reference sequence). The CDR3 bases are TGTGCCAGTACAACAGGGGGAACCGGGGAGCTGTTTTTT. This translates into CASTTGGTGELFF.

The chain uses TRBV29-1 and TRBJ2-4; 15 bases align to TRBD2. Trimming took 1 base from V and 0 from J; bases not matched to a gene: 7. Germline values: CDR1 SQVTM, CDR2 ANQGSEA. The CDR3 is 19 amino acids. In DNA form, the CDR3 reads TGCAGCGTTGAAGTACCGGGACTAGCGGGAGGTCTAGCCAAAAACATTCAGTACTTC. It is translated as CSVEVPGLAGGLAKNIQYF.

This clone came up a few times. This rearrangement joins TRBV11-3 to TRBJ2-4, with 13 nucleotides matching TRBD2. Trimming removed 4 bases from V and 9 bases from J; junction bases left unmatched: 0. This CDR3 region has 13 residues. Per germline, CDR1 SGHNT and CDR2 YENEEA. CDR3 sequence: CASSWTSGSIQYF. DNA for the CDR3: TGTGCCAGCAGCTGGACTAGCGGGAGCATTCAGTACTTC.

The chain carries TRBV4-2 and TRBJ2-3, with 14 bases that match TRBD2. This CDR3 has 20 residues. Per germline, CDR1 LGHNA and CDR2 YNFKEQ. With V trimmed by 2 bases and J by 5 bases, 15 bases remained unmatched. Here the CDR3 reads CASSQHTGTSGRWQGDTQYF. DNA of the CDR3: TGTGCCAGCAGCCAACACACCGGGACTAGCGGGAGATGGCAGGGAGATACGCAGTATTTT.

This clone was seen a few times. V gene TRBV5-4 combines with J gene TRBJ2-2; a weak D match, TRBD1 (6 bases). The CDR3 is 19 amino acids. The germline V gene has CDR1 SGHNT and CDR2 YYREEE (reference sequence). Trimming took off 2 bases at V and 3 bases at J, with 23 bases between the two ends. The CDR3 reads CASSFGRGREKVYTGELFF. CDR3 coding DNA: TGTGCCAGCAGCTTTGGCAGGGGCCGCGAGAAGGTGTACACCGGGGAGCTGTTTTTT. The entire variable domain, with the rest obtained from reference TRBV5-4 and TRBJ2-2, is as follows: ETGVTQSPTHLIKTRGQQVTLRCSSQSGHNTVSWYQQALGQGPQFIFQYYREEENGRGNFPPRFSGLQFPNYSSELNVNALELDDSALYLCASSFGRGREKVYTGELFFGEGSRLTVL.

This clone has a handful of counts. This chain links TRBV19 with TRBJ2-7; 8 bases map to TRBD1. CDR1 and CDR2 (germline): LNHDA, SQIVND (reference sequence). V shed 8 bases and J 3 bases; nucleotides not matched to a gene: 3. The CDR3 has 12 amino acids. Here the CDR3 DNA reads TGTGCCAGTGGGGACAGGAACTACGAGCAGTACTTC. It encodes CASGDRNYEQYF.

V usage is TRBV7-9 and J usage is TRBJ1-1; D is unresolved. V was clipped by 1 base and J by 1 base, with 4 bases between them. Per germline, CDR1 SEHNR and CDR2 FQNEAQ (reference sequence). CDR3 length: 13 residues. DNA for the CDR3: TGTGCCAGCAGCTTAGTGAGGAACACTGAAGCTTTCTTT. It is translated as CASSLVRNTEAFF.

The V gene is TRBV2, the J gene TRBJ2-1; TRBD2 aligns across 8 bases. The J segment lost 2 bases and the V segment lost 6 bases, leaving 3 bases of the junction unmatched. Looked up from germline, CDR1 is SNHLY and CDR2 is FYNNEI. The CDR3 covers 14 residues. CDR3 region: CASRRGLAYNEQFF. The CDR3 DNA reads TGTGCCAGCAGGAGGGGACTAGCCTACAATGAGCAGTTCTTC.

As for this clone: Different DNA sequences within this sample yield the same CDR3. J is TRBJ1-2 and V is TRBV30; D uncertain. CDR1 is GTSNPN and CDR2 is SVGIG in the germline V gene (reference sequence). V lost 1 base and J 4 bases, leaving 7 bases between the germline ends. The CDR3 has 12 residues. The CDR3: CAWSGTVYGYTF. The CDR3 coding sequence is TGTGCCTGGAGTGGTACGGTCTATGGCTACACCTTC. Filled out from reference TRBV30 and TRBJ1-2, the complete variable domain reads SQTIHQWPATLVQPVGSPLSLECTVEGTSNPNLYWYRQAAGRGLQLLFYSVGIGQISSEVPQNLSASRPQDRQFILSSKKLLLSDSGFYLCAWSGTVYGYTFGSGTRLTVV.

In its sample, this clone was seen a few times. The chain has TRBV7-2 and TRBJ1-1, with D possibly matching TRBD1 (5 bases). CDR1 and CDR2 (germline): SGHTA, FQGNSA. The V end was cut by 4 bases, the J end by 5 bases, with 17 bases between. The CDR3 loop spans 15 amino acids. The CDR3 loop reads CASSSVFQGSTEAFF. CDR3 coding DNA: TGTGCCAGCAGCTCTGTTTTTCAGGGTTCGACTGAAGCTTTCTTT.

This clone was picked up a small number of times. The rearrangement links TRBV7-9 to TRBJ2-6; TRBD1 matches at 7 bases. The germline V gene encodes CDR1 SEHNR and CDR2 FQNEAQ (reference sequence). The trim removed 1 base at V and 1 base at J, leaving 10 bases unmatched. The CDR3 loop spans 19 amino acids. In nucleotides, the CDR3 is TGTGCCAGCAGCTTAGGGACAGGTGGATGGGGGTCTGGGGCCAACGTCCTGACTTTC. As protein: CASSLGTGGWGSGANVLTF. Based on the CDR3 plus reference TRBV7-9 and TRBJ2-6, the full variable domain is DTGVSQNPRHKITKRGQNVTFRCDPISEHNRLYWYRQTLGQGPEFLTYFQNEAQLEKSRLLSDRFSAERPKGSFSTLEIQRTEQGDSAMYLCASSLGTGGWGSGANVLTFGAGSRLTVL.